This TCR beta chain was sequenced for a study of response to subunit inactivated influenza vaccine. This clonotype was recorded a few times. Its antigen is unknown. Study findings and constraints: New T cells are recruited in small numbers by each seasonal influenza vaccination, according to the authors' suggestion.

TCRdb reanalysed the RT-PCR reads using MiXCR and keeps one entry per CDR3 protein. This sample has 860,000 or so distinct CDR3 sequences, with around 21% found just once. V lost 5 bases to trimming and J lost 0 bases, with 11 bases between them. Looked up from germline, CDR1 is SGHVS and CDR2 is FNYEAQ. This CDR3 has 15 residues. J is TRBJ1-3 and V is TRBV7-6, with D maybe TRBD1 (5 bases). The sequencing used PBMCs from blood, collected 4 to 6 days after vaccination. The clonotype comes from a man in his forties or fifties who received an inactivated influenza vaccine. The CDR3 bases are TGTGCCAGCAGCAAGGGGCAGGGCTCTGGAAACACCATATATTTT. It yields the protein CASSKGQGSGNTIYF.